This T cell receptor (beta chain) is from a study of blood T cell repertoires in COVID-19. Study background: Some COVID-19 samples were acute and others convalescent; all came from the United States, Italy and Spain. Sources were T cells, B-cell-depleted T cells, or PBMCs; the material itself was cDNA or gDNA.

Source study methods: Counts of nucleated cells, estimated from reference gene primer amplification, were obtained. The table came from immunoSEQ multiplex PCR; TCRdb's copy has only in-frame clones and leaves some out. From that table come the V and J calls and clone size; the DNA was used to work out D and trimming. The sample includes about 180,000 clones, approximately 86% of them seen just once. Per the germline V gene, CDR1 is SGHNT and CDR2 is YYREEE (reference sequence). This CDR3 has 16 residues. V shed 5 bases and J 5 bases; nucleotides not matched to a gene: 12. Sequenced input: peripheral blood. This TCR derives from a man in his fifties or sixties with active or convalescent COVID-19. The rearrangement uses TRBV5-4 and TRBJ2-3; 9 nucleotides match TRBD1. As DNA, the CDR3 is TGTGCCAGCAGATCTTCCGGGACAGGGTTTAAAGATACGCAGTATTTT. The encoded protein is CASRSSGTGFKDTQYF. Variable domain in full (rest from reference TRBV5-4 and TRBJ2-3): ETGVTQSPTHLIKTRGQQVTLRCSSQSGHNTVSWYQQALGQGPQFIFQYYREEENGRGNFPPRFSGLQFPNYSSELNVNALELDDSALYLCASRSSGTGFKDTQYFGPGTRLTVL.